Here is one TCR beta chain with its context. What it recognizes is unknown. TCRdb processed the 5' RACE reads again and assigns one entry to each CDR3 protein, with no DNA. The data show 350,000 to 550,000 distinct CDR3 sequences, and the top ten clones hold 2.4%. This sample was taken from a study of monozygotic twins with inflammatory bowel disease. Study-wide findings and caveats: It was in IBD patients that TCRbeta diversity (inverse Simpson) was lower than in healthy co-twins. Twin pairs that were concordant did not differ from discordant pairs in repertoire similarity, possibly from limited power. Especially with disease activity, IBD patients shared fewer clonotypes with others than healthy twins did.

This CDR3 is 14 amino acids long. Per germline, CDR1 SGHRS and CDR2 YFSETQ. For every donor, one blood sample of 2.5 ml was drawn. This receptor was identified in a human donor with ulcerative colitis or Crohn's disease, or a healthy co-twin of an affected twin (not recorded which). The chain uses TRBV5-1 and TRBJ2-3. Sequencing was carried out using blood. The CDR3 here is CASSPFHNADTQYF.